These 25 T cell receptor beta chains were sequenced from one sample in a study of vaccination and CD4 T cells after COVID-19. Treatment defined: roughly 10-day PBMC culture with coronavirus spike peptide pools or control peptides (ViraFEST assay). An Oncomine TCR Beta short-read assay was used to sequence the DNA from cultured CD4+ T cells. In TCRdb, the PCR reads were re-called with MiXCR into one record per CDR3 protein. The table has roughly 17,000 distinct CDR3 sequences, about 75% seen once. Their specific antigens are unknown. Sequenced: CD4+ T cells from blood, cultured in vitro. The receptors shown here come from a human donor who had recovered from COVID-19.

This clonotype came up a few times. J is TRBJ2-7 and V is TRBV6-1, with 11 bases aligning to TRBD1. This CDR3 has 15 residues. V shed 5 bases, J shed 5 bases, and the junction held 8 bases outside the gene matches. Germline CDR1 MNHNS, CDR2 SASEGT. Here the CDR3 DNA reads TGTGCCAGCAGTACCTGGGACAGGGGGACCCACGAGCAGTACTTC. Translated, it gives CASSTWDRGTHEQYF.

The chain links TRBV6-1 to TRBJ1-1, with 8 bases matching TRBD1. The CDR3 length is 15 residues. V gave up 5 bases and J gave up 2 bases; unmatched junction bases: 7. Germline loops: CDR1 MNHNS, CDR2 SASEGT. The CDR3 region is CASSRDRGGNTEAFF. The CDR3 DNA reads as TGTGCCAGCAGTCGTGACAGGGGCGGAAACACTGAAGCTTTCTTT.

V gene TRBV19 combines with J gene TRBJ2-2; D is uncertain. The CDR3 sequence is 14 residues long. V shed 5 bases and J shed 5 bases, with 12 bases lying between them. Germline values: CDR1 LNHDA, CDR2 SQIVND (reference sequence). The CDR3 sequence: CASSQPGGTGELFF. The CDR3 region has the DNA TGTGCCAGTAGTCAACCAGGTGGGACCGGGGAGCTGTTTTTT.

About this clonotype itself: Mismatch with germline at one junction end may stem from a read error. The V gene is TRBV15, the J gene TRBJ1-4; D not resolved. The germline V gene encodes CDR1 LNHNV and CDR2 YYDKDF (reference sequence). The CDR3 loop spans 12 amino acids. The DNA for the CDR3 is TGTGCCACCAGCAGAGTGGGTGAAAAGCTGTTTTTT. This gives the protein CATSRVGEKLFF.

V usage is TRBV2 and J usage is TRBJ1-2, with unresolved D. V was pared by 4 bases and J by 3 bases, with 12 bases between. Germline values: CDR1 SNHLY, CDR2 FYNNEI. CDR3 length: 14 amino acids. The CDR3: CASSVPDRYYGYTF. CDR3 DNA: TGTGCCAGCAGTGTTCCCGACCGATACTATGGCTACACCTTC.

The chain carries TRBV20-1 and TRBJ2-2; D remains unclear. CDR1 and CDR2 from the germline V gene are DFQATT and SNEGSKA (reference sequence). This CDR3 has 15 amino acids. The ends were cut back, 3 bases at V and 0 bases at J, with 11 bases in the middle. CDR3 protein: CSARSWQTNTGELFF. In DNA, the CDR3 is TGCAGTGCTAGGTCCTGGCAGACGAACACCGGGGAGCTGTTTTTT.

The chain links TRBV20-1 to TRBJ2-5; D is unresolved. The V end was cut by 3 bases, the J end by 9 bases, with 17 bases between. The CDR3 extends over 13 amino acids. Germline values: CDR1 DFQATT, CDR2 SNEGSKA (reference sequence). The CDR3 protein is CSASGDWANAQYF. The CDR3 DNA is TGCAGTGCTAGTGGTGACTGGGCAAACGCCCAGTACTTC.

This chain links TRBV28 with TRBJ1-5; 9 positions agree with TRBD1. From germline, CDR1 is MDHEN and CDR2 SYDVKM. Trimming took 3 bases from V and 5 from J; bases not matched to a gene: 8. The CDR3 sequence is 16 residues long. The CDR3: CASSFPGDRAYQPQHF. The CDR3 bases are TGTGCCAGCAGTTTCCCCGGGGACAGGGCTTATCAGCCCCAGCATTTT.

This clonotype was observed a handful of times. The V call is TRBV6-1, the J call TRBJ2-7; no clear D gene. Per germline, CDR1 MNHNS and CDR2 SASEGT. CDR3 length: 12 residues. V was cut by 7 bases and J by 3 bases, with 10 bases left in between. The CDR3 loop reads CASTLDGYEQYF. In DNA form, the CDR3 reads TGTGCCAGCACCTTGGACGGCTACGAGCAGTACTTC.

The chain links TRBV6-1 to TRBJ1-3; D is unclear. This CDR3 has 14 amino acids. The V gene's germline CDR1 is MNHNS and CDR2 SASEGT. V gave up 5 bases and J gave up 4 bases, with 12 bases separating them. For the CDR3, the DNA is TGTGCCAGCAGTCCCCGCCTGACCGGAAACACCATATATTTT. Translation gives CASSPRLTGNTIYF.

The chain carries TRBV7-9 and TRBJ1-5; D uncertain. The CDR3 extends over 16 amino acids. Germline V CDR1 and CDR2: SEHNR, FQNEAQ (reference sequence). The V end lost 1 base, the J end lost 1 base, and 11 bases lay between the germline ends. The CDR3 loop reads CASSLVGEGSNQPQHF. The CDR3 DNA sequence: TGTGCCAGCAGCTTAGTAGGTGAGGGAAGCAATCAGCCCCAGCATTTT.

This sequence joins TRBV7-3 and TRBJ2-6; TRBD1 might be the D (6 bases). The V end was cut by 5 bases, the J end by 6 bases, with 14 bases between. The CDR3 contains 15 residues. Germline values: CDR1 SGHTA, CDR2 FQGTGA. This CDR3 reads CASSLSPGAANVLTF. DNA for the CDR3: TGTGCCAGCAGCCTAAGCCCAGGGGCGGCCAACGTCCTGACTTTC.

This clonotype was seen more than once but under ten times. The chain employs TRBV6-1 and TRBJ1-6, with D possibly TRBD1 on 5 matching bases. Germline values: CDR1 MNHNS, CDR2 SASEGT. The CDR3 is made up of 15 amino acids. V was shortened by 1 base and J by 9 bases, with 13 bases between the two germline ends. As DNA, the CDR3 is TGTGCCAGCAGTGAAGTGGTAGGGGCGGCTTCACCCCTCCACTTT. It specifies CASSEVVGAASPLHF.

This sequence joins TRBV20-1 and TRBJ1-2, with a tentative D call TRBD1 (5 bases). Trimming left V 1 base short and J 8 bases short, with 11 bases between. CDR3 size: 12 residues. Germline CDR1 and CDR2: DFQATT and SNEGSKA (reference sequence). The CDR3 DNA follows: TGCAGTGCTAGAGGTCGGCGGGACGGCTACACCTTC. Its translation: CSARGRRDGYTF.

The V call is TRBV11-1, the J call TRBJ1-1, with 9 bases aligning to TRBD1. The CDR3 contains 14 residues. V lost 5 bases, J lost 8 bases, and 9 bases stayed unmatched. Germline CDR1 is SGHAT and CDR2 is FQDESV (reference sequence). This CDR3 is CASSPGTGREEAFF. The DNA for the CDR3 is TGTGCCAGCAGCCCCGGGACAGGGAGAGAAGAAGCTTTCTTT. The full variable domain, rest sourced from reference TRBV11-1 and TRBJ1-1, is EAEVAQSPRYKITEKSQAVAFWCDPISGHATLYWYRQILGQGPELLVQFQDESVVDDSQLPKDRFSAERLKGVDSTLKIQPAELGDSAMYLCASSPGTGREEAFFGQGTRLTVV.

J is TRBJ1-5 and V is TRBV19; no definite D call. Germline-derived CDR1 and CDR2 are LNHDA and SQIVND (reference sequence). The CDR3 totals 14 residues. The germline V and J ends were trimmed by 4 bases and 1 base, with 8 bases remaining between them. CDR3 sequence (DNA): TGTGCCAGTAGTACCCTTGACAGCAATCAGCCCCAGCATTTT. It yields the protein CASSTLDSNQPQHF. The whole variable domain, filled in from reference TRBV19 and TRBJ1-5, reads DGGITQSPKYLFRKEGQNVTLSCEQNLNHDAMYWYRQDPGQGLRLIYYSQIVNDFQKGDIAEGYSVSREKKESFPLTVTSAQKNPTAFYLCASSTLDSNQPQHFGDGTRLSIL.

The CDR3 spells CASRKLGLAGAQETQYF. As DNA, the CDR3 is TGTGCCAGCAGGAAACTTGGACTAGCGGGGGCCCAAGAGACCCAGTACTTC. The chain carries TRBV6-1 and TRBJ2-5; TRBD2 matches at 13 bases. Germline values: CDR1 MNHNS, CDR2 SASEGT. The CDR3 covers 17 residues. V dropped 6 bases and J dropped 1; count of bases not matched to a gene: 8.

The J gene is TRBJ1-2, the V gene TRBV19; no reliable D call. V gave up 2 bases and J gave up 7 bases, with 14 bases separating them. Looked up from germline, CDR1 is LNHDA and CDR2 is SQIVND (reference sequence). CDR3 length equals 14 residues. CDR3 residues: CASSISQDRGGYTF. CDR3 coding DNA: TGTGCCAGTAGTATATCGCAGGACCGGGGTGGCTACACCTTC.

In its sample, this clonotype was seen a few times. The rearrangement uses TRBV7-9 and TRBJ1-3; TRBD1 is a possible D gene (5 bases). Trimming stripped 4 bases from V and 0 bases from J, with 10 bases between. This CDR3 is built from 15 residues. CDR1 is SEHNR and CDR2 is FQNEAQ in the germline V gene (reference sequence). The CDR3 region is CASSSRGTSGNTIYF. CDR3 nucleotide sequence: TGTGCCAGCAGCTCGAGGGGCACCTCTGGAAACACCATATATTTT. Full variable domain (missing parts from reference TRBV7-9 and TRBJ1-3): DTGVSQNPRHKITKRGQNVTFRCDPISEHNRLYWYRQTLGQGPEFLTYFQNEAQLEKSRLLSDRFSAERPKGSFSTLEIQRTEQGDSAMYLCASSSRGTSGNTIYFGEGSWLTVV.

The chain joins TRBV30 to TRBJ1-5; a possible D gene is TRBD1 (5 bases). Trimming cost V 1 base and J 6 bases, with 16 bases left between them. This CDR3 spans 15 amino acids. Looked up from germline, CDR1 is GTSNPN and CDR2 is SVGIG (reference sequence). The CDR3 DNA follows: TGTGCCTGGAGTGCAGACAAGGGGAGCCCTCAGCCCCAGCATTTT. Its translation: CAWSADKGSPQPQHF.

The chain couples TRBV6-1 to TRBJ2-1; 11 nucleotides align to TRBD2. The V gene end was trimmed by 6 bases and the J gene end by 0 bases; junction bases not matched to a gene: 4. The germline V gene encodes CDR1 MNHNS and CDR2 SASEGT. CDR3 size: 16 residues. The CDR3 DNA reads as TGTGCCAGCAGAGTAGCGGGGGGGCCCTCCTACAATGAGCAGTTCTTC. Translating gives CASRVAGGPSYNEQFF.

V usage is TRBV7-2 and J usage is TRBJ2-3; TRBD2 agrees at 14 bases. Germline V gene data show CDR1 as SGHTA and CDR2 as FQGNSA. The V segment lost 4 bases and the J segment 2 bases; nucleotides outside the gene matches: 5. The CDR3 spans 17 residues. The CDR3: CASSSGTSGGYTDTQYF. CDR3 bases: TGTGCCAGCAGCTCCGGGACTAGCGGGGGTTACACAGATACGCAGTATTTT.

The rearrangement uses TRBV2 and TRBJ1-6; the D gene is possibly TRBD1 (5 bases). V shed 7 bases and J shed 5 bases, with 12 bases lying between them. This CDR3 spans 14 amino acids. Germline V gene lookup returns CDR1 SNHLY and CDR2 FYNNEI. In DNA form, the CDR3 reads TGTGCCAGCATGAGGGACGGGGATAATTCACCCCTCCACTTT. Amino acid sequence: CASMRDGDNSPLHF.

The rearrangement links TRBV10-3 to TRBJ2-3; 11 positions agree with TRBD2. After removal of 0 bases from V and 6 bases from J, the junction contained 8 bases not matched to a gene. The CDR3 runs 17 residues. CDR1 and CDR2 (germline): ENHRY, SYGVKD. The CDR3 loop reads CAISESILAGGEDTQYF. The DNA for the CDR3 is TGTGCCATCAGTGAGTCGATTCTAGCGGGGGGTGAGGATACGCAGTATTTT.

A few counts support this clonotype. This rearrangement joins TRBV20-1 to TRBJ1-3, with no clear D. Germline-derived CDR1 and CDR2 are DFQATT and SNEGSKA (reference sequence). The V and J ends lost 5 bases and 2 bases respectively, with 10 bases between them. The CDR3 extends over 13 amino acids. CDR3 in amino acids: CSAQGLAGNTIYF. The CDR3 DNA is TGCAGTGCTCAAGGGTTAGCTGGAAACACCATATATTTT.